This TCR beta chain was sequenced for a study of beta chain features in type 1 diabetes. Findings of the study overall: Highly expressing activated T cells could be over-counted with a cDNA template. TCRB CDR3s from Type 1 diabetes patients were moderately but significantly shorter in all four CD4+ subsets.

This CDR3 region has 15 residues. V lost 6 bases and J lost 2, with 15 bases in between. Germline V gene data show CDR1 as SGHKS and CDR2 as YYEKEE (reference sequence). Isolated RNA was reverse transcribed in full, so expressed TCRB transcripts were sequenced. Sequenced naive, central memory and regulatory T cell samples produced an average of about 3.9 million reads. Some clones are missing from TCRdb's copy, which holds only in-frame ones; the method was immunoSEQ multiplex PCR. The table lists 300,000 or so clones, 9.3% of them singletons. This clone was seen a handful of times. Its matching antigen is unknown.

The V gene is TRBV5-5, the J gene TRBJ1-5; D is unclear. The TCR sequence derives from a man aged 25 to 40 with type 1 diabetes. The sequenced sample was central memory CD4+ T cells from blood. The CDR3 sequence is CASNPTVTGNQPQHF. Here the CDR3 DNA reads TGTGCCAGCAACCCGACGGTGACTGGCAATCAGCCCCAGCATTTT.